The T cell receptor (beta chain) described here comes from a study of preoperative IRX-2 immunotherapy in early breast cancer. The CDR3 sequence is 16 residues long. CDR1 and CDR2 (germline): MNHGY, SAAAGT. The ends were cut back, 1 base at V and 6 bases at J, with 18 bases in the middle. Method: immunoSEQ multiplex PCR; TCRdb's copy keeps in-frame clones and lacks some. The data hold roughly 30,000 clones, with 70% to 85% observed a single time. The treatment was: preoperative locoregional IRX-2 cytokine immunotherapy. This TCR derives from a human donor with breast cancer. The specimen was obtained from a patient treated with IRX-2 immunotherapy. V and J are TRBV6-8 and TRBJ1-1; TRBD1 is a possible D gene (6 bases). The CDR3 is CASSYLFTGMSAEAFF. The CDR3 DNA follows: TGTGCCAGCAGTTACTTGTTTACAGGGATGTCCGCTGAAGCTTTCTTT.